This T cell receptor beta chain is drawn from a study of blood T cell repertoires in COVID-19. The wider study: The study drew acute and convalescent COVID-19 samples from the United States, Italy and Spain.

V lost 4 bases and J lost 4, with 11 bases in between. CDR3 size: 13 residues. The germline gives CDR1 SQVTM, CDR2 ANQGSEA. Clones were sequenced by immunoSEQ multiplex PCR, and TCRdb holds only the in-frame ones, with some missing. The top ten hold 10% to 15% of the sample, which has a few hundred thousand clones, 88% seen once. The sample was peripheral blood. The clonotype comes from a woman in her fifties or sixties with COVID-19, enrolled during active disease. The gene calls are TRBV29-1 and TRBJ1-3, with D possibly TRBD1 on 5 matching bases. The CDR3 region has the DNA TGCAGCGTTGGGCAGGGAAAGGGAAACACCATATATTTT. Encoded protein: CSVGQGKGNTIYF.